One and the same sample provided the 20 T cell receptor beta chains below, sequenced in a study of CD8+ T cells in alopecia areata. As the sequencing template, cDNA was produced by extracting RNA and reverse transcribing it. Profiled with immunoSEQ multiplex PCR; TCRdb holds only in-frame clones, not every one. The sample carries 100,000 to 150,000 clones, around 48% recorded once. Sample: NKG2D-low CD8+ T cells sorted from blood. The receptors were gathered from a human donor with alopecia areata.

The chain couples TRBV11-2 to TRBJ2-7; the D gene is possibly TRBD1 (5 bases). The CDR3 totals 14 residues. Germline-derived CDR1 and CDR2 are SGHAT and FQNNGV. V was trimmed by 1 base and J by 1 base, leaving 8 bases between them. The CDR3: CASSLAQGSYEQYF. Written as DNA, the CDR3 is TGTGCCAGCAGCTTAGCTCAGGGATCCTACGAGCAGTACTTC.

This clone has a handful of counts. V and J are TRBV25-1 and TRBJ2-5; D call uncertain. Trimming left V 4 bases short and J 5 bases short, with 5 bases between. CDR1 and CDR2 from the germline V gene are MGHDK and SYGVNS. This CDR3 comprises 11 residues. The CDR3 region is CASSGYETQYF. CDR3 in DNA: TGTGCCAGCAGTGGATATGAGACCCAGTACTTC.

A single count supports this clone. The V gene is TRBV5-6, the J gene TRBJ2-7, with D hard to call. Germline V CDR1 and CDR2: SGHDT, YYEEEE. The germline V and J ends were trimmed by 0 bases and 2 bases, with 9 bases remaining between them. This CDR3 spans 14 amino acids. DNA of the CDR3: TGTGCCAGCAGCTTGGACACCTATACCTACGAGCAGTACTTC. Translation gives CASSLDTYTYEQYF.

In its sample, this clone was seen a few times. The chain uses TRBV29-1 and TRBJ2-5; 9 bases fit TRBD2. Germline V gene data show CDR1 as SQVTM and CDR2 as ANQGSEA. Trimming took 7 bases from V and 5 from J; bases not matched to a gene: 11. CDR3 length equals 14 residues. CDR3 in DNA: TGCAGCGGGGTCCGGCGGGAGGGCCCTGAGACCCAGTACTTC. Translation: CSGVRREGPETQYF.

The V gene is TRBV29-1, the J gene TRBJ2-7, with D perhaps assigned TRBD1 or TRBD2 (5 bases each). The germline CDR1 and CDR2 sequences are SQVTM and ANQGSEA. This CDR3 is 12 amino acids long. With 6 bases removed from V and 3 bases from J, the gap between germline ends came to 12 bases. CDR3: CSVRDPDYEQYF. CDR3 nucleotides: TGCAGCGTCCGGGACCCCGACTACGAGCAGTACTTC.

The chain employs TRBV4-1 and TRBJ1-1; 7 bases match TRBD1. Germline CDR1 and CDR2: MGHRA and YSYEKL. This CDR3 region has 14 residues. Germline trimming cut 1 base from V and 5 bases from J; bases unmatched to any gene: 4. CDR3 loop: CASSQVQGGTEAFF. Written as DNA, the CDR3 is TGCGCCAGCAGCCAAGTCCAGGGGGGGACTGAAGCTTTCTTT.

This clone was seen a few times. The J gene is TRBJ2-3, the V gene TRBV28, with 7 bases matching TRBD1. Per the germline V gene, CDR1 is MDHEN and CDR2 is SYDVKM. The CDR3 consists of 14 residues. Germline trimming cut 3 bases from V and 2 bases from J; bases unmatched to any gene: 2. The CDR3 DNA reads as TGTGCCAGCAGTTTCGACAGGGCCACAGATACGCAGTATTTT. Translated, it gives CASSFDRATDTQYF.

CDR3 region: CASSGTGAGEGYTF. DNA of the CDR3: TGTGCCAGCAGCGGTACCGGGGCGGGTGAAGGCTACACCTTC. The chain uses TRBV9 and TRBJ1-2; D is perhaps TRBD1 (5 bases). The CDR3 is made up of 14 amino acids. V gave up 3 bases and J gave up 8 bases, with 17 bases separating them. Germline CDR1 SGDLS, CDR2 YYNGEE.

The V call is TRBV29-1, the J call TRBJ2-5; D perhaps matches TRBD2 (6 bases). V lost 0 bases to trimming and J lost 5 bases, with 16 bases between them. The CDR3 spans 15 residues. Per germline, CDR1 SQVTM and CDR2 ANQGSEA. The CDR3 reads CSVEDGRERIETQYF. The CDR3, as DNA: TGCAGCGTTGAAGACGGGAGAGAACGGATTGAGACCCAGTACTTC.

As concerns this clone: An end of the junction does not agree with germline; a read error may underlie this. The V gene is TRBV15, the J gene TRBJ2-1; 7 nucleotides match TRBD1. This CDR3 has 14 amino acids. Germline loops: CDR1 LNHNV, CDR2 YYDKDF (reference sequence). The CDR3 region is CATSGDRAYNEQFF. Written as DNA, the CDR3 is TGTGCCACCAGCGGAGACAGGGCCTACAATGAGCAGTTCTTC.

This clone was detected once. This rearrangement joins TRBV27 to TRBJ2-7; 8 bases are a match to TRBD1. The CDR3 has 13 amino acids. The trim removed 8 bases at V and 6 bases at J, leaving 9 bases unmatched. Germline loops: CDR1 MNHEY, CDR2 SMNVEV (reference sequence). DNA of the CDR3: TGTGCCAGCCGACCGGACAGGGCAAGCGAGCAGTACTTC. Amino acid sequence: CASRPDRASEQYF.

A few counts support this clone. The rearrangement uses TRBV28 and TRBJ2-7; 7 bases are a match to TRBD1. The germline gives CDR1 MDHEN, CDR2 SYDVKM. The CDR3 is 17 residues long. The V and J ends lost 5 bases and 0 bases, in that order; junction bases with no gene match: 13. The CDR3 loop reads CASSVLRQGVHSYEQYF. Written as DNA, the CDR3 is TGTGCCAGCAGTGTATTGCGCCAGGGGGTGCACTCCTACGAGCAGTACTTC.

This clone was counted only a few times. The junction and the germline gene differ at one end; a read error may be behind it. The V gene is TRBV7-2, the J gene TRBJ2-7; 7 bases map to TRBD2. The CDR3 is 14 amino acids. Germline V gene data show CDR1 as SGHTA and CDR2 as FQGNSA. CDR3 coding DNA: TGTGCCAGCAGCCTAGCGGCGGGGCCGGGAGAGCAGTACTTC. Translating it yields CASSLAAGPGEQYF.

The rearrangement joins TRBV5-1 to TRBJ2-1; D remains unclear. The CDR3 length is 12 residues. V was cut by 0 bases and J by 10 bases, with 8 bases left in between. Germline CDR1 and CDR2: SGHRS and YFSETQ. The CDR3 protein is CASSLDSPEQFF. In DNA form, the CDR3 reads TGCGCCAGCAGCTTGGACAGCCCAGAGCAGTTCTTC.

The V call is TRBV4-1, the J call TRBJ2-2; 8 nucleotides agree with TRBD1. With V trimmed by 4 bases and J by 1 base, 5 bases remained unmatched. The germline V gene encodes CDR1 MGHRA and CDR2 YSYEKL. This CDR3 contains 16 residues. CDR3 residues: CASSPGQDLNTGELFF. The CDR3 coding sequence is TGCGCCAGCAGCCCGGGACAGGACTTGAACACCGGGGAGCTGTTTTTT.

The V call is TRBV29-1, the J call TRBJ2-7; D possibly corresponds to TRBD2 (6 bases). V lost 0 bases, J lost 2 bases, and 17 bases lay in between. The V gene's germline CDR1 is SQVTM and CDR2 ANQGSEA. This CDR3 has 16 amino acids. CDR3 residues: CSVEDPGEGTAYEQYF. The CDR3 nucleotides read TGCAGCGTTGAAGACCCGGGCGAAGGGACTGCCTACGAGCAGTACTTC.

The chain joins TRBV7-2 to TRBJ2-3, with D unclear. Trimming stripped 2 bases from V and 2 bases from J, with 8 bases between. Germline V gives CDR1 SGHTA, CDR2 FQGNSA. The CDR3 spans 14 residues. The CDR3 sequence is CASSLSGYTDTQYF. Here the CDR3 DNA reads TGTGCCAGCAGCTTAAGTGGTTACACAGATACGCAGTATTTT.

The chain recombines TRBV29-1 with TRBJ2-5, with D possibly TRBD1 on 6 matching bases. In germline, CDR1 is SQVTM, CDR2 ANQGSEA. The CDR3 spans 14 residues. Trimming shortened V by 5 bases and J by 2 bases, and 15 bases separated the two germline ends. The CDR3 nucleotides read TGCAGCGTTTTCCCGGGACAAAGTCAAGAGACCCAGTACTTC. Its translation is CSVFPGQSQETQYF. The full variable domain, its missing parts supplied by reference TRBV29-1 and TRBJ2-5, is SAVISQKPSRDICQRGTSLTIQCQVDSQVTMMFWYRQQPGQSLTLIATANQGSEATYESGFVIDKFPISRPNLTFSTLTVSNMSPEDSSIYLCSVFPGQSQETQYFGPGTRLLVL.

J is TRBJ2-1 and V is TRBV29-1, with D perhaps TRBD2 (5 bases). The ends were cut back, 5 bases at V and 2 bases at J, with 10 bases in the middle. The CDR3 is made up of 13 amino acids. Germline loops: CDR1 SQVTM, CDR2 ANQGSEA. The CDR3 protein is CSVPEGPYNEQFF. CDR3 DNA sequence: TGCAGCGTTCCTGAGGGTCCCTACAATGAGCAGTTCTTC.

This clone occurred a few times. Other DNA sequences from this sample encode an identical CDR3 as well. The chain is built from TRBV29-1 and TRBJ2-1; D unclear. Germline V gene sequence: CDR1 SQVTM, CDR2 ANQGSEA. The V gene lost 3 bases and the J gene lost 1 base, with 7 bases spanning the gap. This CDR3 has 13 amino acids. DNA of the CDR3: TGCAGCGTTGAGGGCGGATCCTACAATGAGCAGTTCTTC. It translates to CSVEGGSYNEQFF.